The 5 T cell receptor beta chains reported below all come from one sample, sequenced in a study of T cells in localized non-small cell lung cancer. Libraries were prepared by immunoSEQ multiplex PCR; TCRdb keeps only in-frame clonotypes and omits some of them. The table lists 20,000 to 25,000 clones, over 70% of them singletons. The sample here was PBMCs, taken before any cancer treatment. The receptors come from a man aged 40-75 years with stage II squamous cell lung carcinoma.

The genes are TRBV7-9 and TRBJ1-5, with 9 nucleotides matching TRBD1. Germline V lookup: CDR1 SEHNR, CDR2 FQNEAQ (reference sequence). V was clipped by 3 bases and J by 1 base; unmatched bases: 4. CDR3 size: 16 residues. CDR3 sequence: CASSFHRGQSNQPQHF. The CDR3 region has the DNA TGTGCCAGCAGCTTCCACAGGGGGCAAAGCAATCAGCCCCAGCATTTT.

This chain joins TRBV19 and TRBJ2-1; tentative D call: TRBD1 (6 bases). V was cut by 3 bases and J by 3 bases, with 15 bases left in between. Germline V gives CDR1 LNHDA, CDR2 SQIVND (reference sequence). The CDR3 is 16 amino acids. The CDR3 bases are TGTGCCAGTAGTATGGCAACGGACAGAATCTACAATGAGCAGTTCTTC. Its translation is CASSMATDRIYNEQFF.

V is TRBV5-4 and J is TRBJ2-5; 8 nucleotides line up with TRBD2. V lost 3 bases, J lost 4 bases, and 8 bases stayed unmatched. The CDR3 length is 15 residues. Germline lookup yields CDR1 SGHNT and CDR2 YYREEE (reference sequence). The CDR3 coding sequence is TGTGCCAGCAGCTCAGCCGGGACTAGGGGAGAGACCCAGTACTTC. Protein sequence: CASSSAGTRGETQYF.

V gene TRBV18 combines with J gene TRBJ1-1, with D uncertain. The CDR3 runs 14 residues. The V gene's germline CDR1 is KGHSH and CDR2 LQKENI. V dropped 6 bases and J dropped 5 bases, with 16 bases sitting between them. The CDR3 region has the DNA TGTGCCAGCTCCTTAAAGGGCGAGGGTACTGAAGCTTTCTTT. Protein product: CASSLKGEGTEAFF.

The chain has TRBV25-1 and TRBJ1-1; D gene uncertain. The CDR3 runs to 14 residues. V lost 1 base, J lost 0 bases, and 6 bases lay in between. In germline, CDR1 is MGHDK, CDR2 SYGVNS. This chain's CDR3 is CASSELGMNTEAFF. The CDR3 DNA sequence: TGTGCCAGCAGTGAATTAGGAATGAACACTGAAGCTTTCTTT. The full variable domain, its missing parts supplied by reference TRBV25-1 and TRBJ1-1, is EADIYQTPRYLVIGTGKKITLECSQTMGHDKMYWYQQDPGMELHLIHYSYGVNSTEKGDLSSESTVSRIRTEHFPLTLESARPSHTSQYLCASSELGMNTEAFFGQGTRLTVV.